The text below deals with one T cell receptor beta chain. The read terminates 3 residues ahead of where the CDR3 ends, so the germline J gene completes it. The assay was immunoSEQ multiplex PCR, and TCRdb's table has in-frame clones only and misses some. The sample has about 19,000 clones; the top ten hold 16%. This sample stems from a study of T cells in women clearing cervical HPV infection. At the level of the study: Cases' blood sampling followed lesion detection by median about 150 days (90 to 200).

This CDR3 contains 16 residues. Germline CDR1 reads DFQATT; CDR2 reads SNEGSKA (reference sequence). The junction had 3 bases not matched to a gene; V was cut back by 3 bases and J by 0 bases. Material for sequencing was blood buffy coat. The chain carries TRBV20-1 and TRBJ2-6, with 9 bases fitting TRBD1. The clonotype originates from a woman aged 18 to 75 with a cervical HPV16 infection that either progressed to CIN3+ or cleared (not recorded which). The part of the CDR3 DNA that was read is TGCAGTGCTAGGGGGACAGGGAGCTCTGGGGCCAACGTC. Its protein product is CSARGTGSSGANV. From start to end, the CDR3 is CSARGTGSSGANVLTF.